The rows below give T cell receptor beta chains drawn from one sample of a study of blood T cells in healthy people across ages. TCRdb used MiXCR to reprocess the 5' RACE reads, holding one entry per CDR3 protein. The table records 1 million to 1.2 million distinct CDR3 sequences, 35% to 40% of them present only once. Sequencing was carried out using blood. These receptor sequences come from a man between 18 and 35 years old in good health. CDR3s include the opening cysteine and the closing phenylalanine or tryptophan. Fields, in order: D gene, clone size, V gene, J gene, CDR3 DNA, CDR3 protein. D genes are given only for firm matches. Size is omitted from some rows. Given values are once, few, many or a class for expanded clones.

D: -; size: few; V: TRBV29-1; J: TRBJ2-1; DNA: TGCAGCGTTGAAGATCATCGGGGCGGTGAGCAGTTCTTC; CDR3: CSVEDHRGGEQFF
D: -; size: many; V: TRBV7-2; J: TRBJ2-3; DNA: TGTGCCAGCAGCTTACCAGCGACAGATACGCAGTATTTT; CDR3: CASSLPATDTQYF
D: TRBD1; size: -; V: TRBV10-3; J: TRBJ2-2; DNA: TGTGCCATCAGGGAGATCACAGGGGGCTTCACCGGGGAGCTGTTTTTT; CDR3: CAIREITGGFTGELFF
D: -; size: -; V: TRBV18; J: TRBJ2-3; DNA: TGTGCCAGCTCACCGGGGCAGACGTCAGATGCGCAGTATTTT; CDR3: CASSPGQTSDAQYF
D: -; size: -; V: TRBV4-2; J: TRBJ1-1; DNA: TGTGCCAGCAGCCAAGAGGGGCAATGGGCTTTCTTT; CDR3: CASSQEGQWAFF
D: -; size: few; V: TRBV7-2; J: TRBJ2-1; DNA: TGTGCCAGCAGCTTAGGGCCCCTTTCCAATGAGCAGTTCTTC; CDR3: CASSLGPLSNEQFF
D: -; size: once; V: TRBV5-5; J: TRBJ2-7; DNA: TGTGCCAGCAGCGCGGGATTTGCTGAGCAGTACTTC; CDR3: CASSAGFAEQYF
D: -; size: -; V: TRBV12-3/TRBV12-4; J: TRBJ1-5; DNA: TGTGCCAGCAGCAAGGTCCGGGGGGCGCGATGGAGCAATCAGCCCCAGCATTTT; CDR3: CASSKVRGARWSNQPQHF
D: TRBD2; size: -; V: TRBV6-2/TRBV6-3; J: TRBJ2-2; DNA: TGTGCCAGCAGTCGGACTAGCGGGGTTAACACCGGGGAGCTGTTTTTT; CDR3: CASSRTSGVNTGELFF
D: TRBD2; size: -; V: TRBV20-1; J: TRBJ2-5; DNA: TGCAGTGCTAGCAAACTAGCGGGGGACTACAATGAGCAGTACTTC; CDR3: CSASKLAGDYNEQYF
D: TRBD1; size: -; V: TRBV7-6; J: TRBJ1-2; DNA: TGTGCCAGCAGCTTCGGACGACAGGGGCACGACTACTATGGCTACACCTTC; CDR3: CASSFGRQGHDYYGYTF
D: -; size: -; V: TRBV10-3; J: TRBJ2-2; DNA: TGTGCCACCCGGACAGAACCGAACACCGGGGAGCTGTTTTTT; CDR3: CATRTEPNTGELFF
D: TRBD1; size: -; V: TRBV18; J: TRBJ2-3; DNA: TGTGCCAGCTCAAGGATGACAGGGGGCGCATCAGATACGCAGTATTTT; CDR3: CASSRMTGGASDTQYF
D: -; size: few; V: TRBV4-3; J: TRBJ2-1; DNA: TGCGCCAGCAGCCAAGATGCGGGGGCCTATGAGCAGTTCTTC; CDR3: CASSQDAGAYEQFF